The entry below gives a single TCR beta chain sequence along with its context. The V and J ends lost 4 bases and 2 bases, in that order; junction bases with no gene match: 5. This CDR3 is 15 amino acids long. The germline CDR1 and CDR2 sequences are SGHRS and YFSETQ. This record belongs to a study of blood T cell repertoires in COVID-19. Study context: Acute-phase and convalescent COVID-19 samples originated in the United States, Italy and Spain. Sources were T cells, B-cell-depleted T cells, or PBMCs; the material itself was cDNA or gDNA.

Using immunoSEQ multiplex PCR, the repertoire was profiled, and TCRdb retains in-frame clones only, with some absent. Here the sample spans 250,000 to 350,000 clones, approximately 84% being singletons. The J gene is TRBJ2-7, the V gene TRBV5-1, with 11 bases matching TRBD2. The TCR was taken from a person in their 70s with COVID-19, enrolled during active disease. The sequenced sample consisted of peripheral blood. The CDR3 DNA follows: TGCGCCAGCAGCAAAGGGACTAGCGGAGCCTACGAGCAGTACTTC. It yields the protein CASSKGTSGAYEQYF. Complete variable domain (other parts from reference TRBV5-1 and TRBJ2-7): KAGVTQTPRYLIKTRGQQVTLSCSPISGHRSVSWYQQTPGQGLQFLFEYFSETQRNKGNFPGRFSGRQFSNSRSEMNVSTLELGDSALYLCASSKGTSGAYEQYFGPGTRLTVT.